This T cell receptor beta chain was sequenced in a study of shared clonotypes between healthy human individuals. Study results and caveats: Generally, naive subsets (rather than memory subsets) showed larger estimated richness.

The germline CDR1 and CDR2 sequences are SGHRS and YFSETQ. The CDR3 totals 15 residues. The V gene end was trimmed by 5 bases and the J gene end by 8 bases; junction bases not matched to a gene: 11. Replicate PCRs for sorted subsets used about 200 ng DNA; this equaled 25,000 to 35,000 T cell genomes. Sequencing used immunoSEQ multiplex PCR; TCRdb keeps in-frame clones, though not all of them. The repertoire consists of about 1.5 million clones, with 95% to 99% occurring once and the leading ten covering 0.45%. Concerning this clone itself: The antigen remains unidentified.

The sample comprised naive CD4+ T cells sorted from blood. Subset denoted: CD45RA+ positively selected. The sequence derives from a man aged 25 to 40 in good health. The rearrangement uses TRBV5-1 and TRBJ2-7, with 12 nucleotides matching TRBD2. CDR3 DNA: TGCGCCAGCAGTCCGGGTCTAGCGGGAGGGCCTCAGCAGTACTTC. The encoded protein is CASSPGLAGGPQQYF.